These 31 T cell receptor beta chains share one sample of origin, sequenced in a study of T cell responses to AZD1222 COVID-19 vaccine. Here immunoSEQ multiplex PCR was the method, and the copy in TCRdb shows in-frame clones only, minus some. The sample lists 110,000 to 150,000 clones, approximately 90% occurring once. The material was peripheral blood, obtained on day 0 of AZD1222 vaccination. These receptors all come from an adult in good health.

This sequence joins TRBV19 and TRBJ2-5, with D perhaps TRBD2 (5 bases). CDR1 is LNHDA and CDR2 is SQIVND in the germline V gene (reference sequence). The CDR3 is 13 residues long. V gave up 5 bases and J gave up 4 bases, with 11 bases separating them. The DNA for the CDR3 is TGTGCCAGTAGTTTTACTAGAGGAGAGACCCAGTACTTC. This translates into CASSFTRGETQYF.

The V call is TRBV6-5, the J call TRBJ1-5; possibly TRBD1 for D (6 bases). The germline V gene encodes CDR1 MNHEY and CDR2 SVGAGI. CDR3 length: 15 residues. Trimming stripped 6 bases from V and 3 bases from J, with 15 bases between. CDR3 DNA: TGTGCCAGCAGGTCGACAGGCTCCTACAATCAGCCCCAGCATTTT. This codes for CASRSTGSYNQPQHF.

The V and J genes are TRBV5-1 and TRBJ1-6, with D perhaps TRBD1 (6 bases). Between the trimmed V and J ends, which lost 2 bases and 8 bases, there was a span of 11 bases. Germline V gene sequence: CDR1 SGHRS, CDR2 YFSETQ. The CDR3 consists of 14 residues. CDR3 protein: CASSLNREYSPLHF. CDR3 nucleotides: TGCGCCAGCAGCTTAAACAGGGAATATTCACCCCTCCACTTT.

The chain couples TRBV12-3 or TRBV12-4 to TRBJ1-1; unclear D gene. With 5 bases removed from V and 5 bases from J, the gap between germline ends came to 12 bases. This CDR3 comprises 13 residues. The DNA for the CDR3 is TGTGCCAGCAGTCCCGCCATAATAACTGAAGCTTTCTTT. Protein: CASSPAIITEAFF.

The chain is built from TRBV12-3 or TRBV12-4 and TRBJ1-2; D possibly corresponds to TRBD1 (5 bases). The CDR3 consists of 11 residues. V lost 3 bases, J lost 8 bases, and 7 bases lay in between. The CDR3 reads CASSLGGGYTF. The CDR3 DNA reads TGTGCCAGCAGTTTGGGGGGAGGCTACACCTTC.

This chain uses TRBV6-4 with TRBJ2-3; 7 nucleotides match TRBD2. V shed 7 bases and J 0 bases; nucleotides not matched to a gene: 10. The CDR3 consists of 16 residues. CDR1 MRHNA and CDR2 SNTAGT come from the germline V gene. CDR3 bases: TGTGCCAGCAACCCAGGACTAGAGACCAGCACAGATACGCAGTATTTT. Translation: CASNPGLETSTDTQYF.

V is TRBV5-1 and J is TRBJ1-1; 12 bases map to TRBD1. CDR1 and CDR2 from the germline V gene are SGHRS and YFSETQ. This CDR3 has 16 residues. V shed 3 bases, J shed 4 bases, and the junction held 7 bases outside the gene matches. The CDR3 DNA reads as TGCGCCAGCAGCTCGGCGGGGGGACAGGGGGCCACTGAAGCTTTCTTT. Translated, it gives CASSSAGGQGATEAFF.

Here the CDR3 reads CASSEALQGRPQHF. For the CDR3, the DNA is TGTGCCAGCAGTGAAGCGTTACAGGGTCGGCCCCAGCATTTT. The chain combines TRBV6-1 with TRBJ1-5; D possibly corresponds to TRBD1 (6 bases). The CDR3 loop spans 14 amino acids. Germline loops: CDR1 MNHNS, CDR2 SASEGT. V was shortened by 0 bases and J by 9 bases, with 12 bases between the two germline ends.

The V gene is TRBV3-1 (or the pseudogene TRBV3-2), the J gene TRBJ1-2; D remains unclear. Between the trimmed V and J ends, which lost 1 base and 0 bases, there was a span of 9 bases. The CDR3 totals 15 residues. Germline V gene sequence: CDR1 LGHDT, CDR2 YNNKEL (reference sequence). The CDR3, as DNA: TGTGCCAGCAGCCAAGGGGCAGGTTCTAACTATGGCTACACCTTC. This translates into CASSQGAGSNYGYTF.

This chain uses TRBV7-8 with TRBJ2-7; the D is unclear. This CDR3 spans 17 amino acids. The germline gives CDR1 SGHVS, CDR2 FQNEAQ. Trimming removed 0 bases at V and 0 bases at J, with 15 bases between. This CDR3 is CASSLARTIRPSYEQYF. The CDR3 coding sequence is TGTGCCAGCAGCTTAGCGCGAACTATTCGGCCCTCCTACGAGCAGTACTTC.

This sequence joins TRBV6-2 or TRBV6-3 and TRBJ2-7; no definite D call. This CDR3 has 17 residues. V lost 1 base, J lost 3 bases, and 19 bases lay in between. Germline CDR1 reads MNHEY; CDR2 reads SVGEGT. CDR3 in amino acids: CASSYYGSQRLHYEQYF. In DNA form, the CDR3 reads TGTGCCAGCAGTTACTACGGCAGCCAACGTCTCCACTACGAGCAGTACTTC.

This clone showed up just once. The chain has TRBV6-1 and TRBJ2-5, with a weak D call TRBD1 (6 bases). The CDR3 runs to 18 residues. From germline, CDR1 is MNHNS and CDR2 SASEGT. The V gene lost 1 base and the J gene lost 4 bases, with 22 bases spanning the gap. The CDR3 DNA sequence: TGTGCCAGCAGTGAAGTGGGCCGGGACATCGCCCTCCCAGAGACCCAGTACTTC. This translates into CASSEVGRDIALPETQYF.

The DNA of the CDR3 is TGCGCCAGCAGCTTGGATGGTCCGGGGCTAGACGAGCAGTACTTC. It specifies CASSLDGPGLDEQYF. The rearrangement joins TRBV5-1 to TRBJ2-7; possibly TRBD1 or TRBD2 for D (5 bases each). The V end was cut by 0 bases, the J end by 5 bases, with 15 bases between. Germline CDR1 and CDR2: SGHRS and YFSETQ. CDR3 length: 15 amino acids.

The gene calls are TRBV9 and TRBJ1-3; D unclear. V was clipped by 1 base and J by 2 bases, with 19 bases between them. The CDR3 length is 18 residues. Germline values: CDR1 SGDLS, CDR2 YYNGEE. The CDR3 loop is CASSVTIGMVSAGNTIYF. CDR3 DNA sequence: TGTGCCAGCAGCGTAACGATAGGTATGGTCTCGGCTGGAAACACCATATATTTT.

CDR3: CASSYGAFEGDTQYF. The CDR3 DNA follows: TGTGCCAGCAGTTACGGTGCATTCGAGGGGGATACGCAGTATTTT. The chain combines TRBV6-2 or TRBV6-3 with TRBJ2-3; either TRBD1 or TRBD2 may supply D (5 bases each). The CDR3 has 15 amino acids. V lost 2 bases, J lost 6 bases, and 15 bases lay in between. From germline, CDR1 is MNHEY and CDR2 SVGEGT.

V is TRBV25-1 and J is TRBJ2-1; TRBD2 agrees at 9 bases. The CDR3 spans 15 residues. Germline V CDR1 and CDR2: MGHDK, SYGVNS. The junction had 5 bases not matched to a gene; V was cut back by 7 bases and J by 1 base. Here the CDR3 reads CASTLSGRSYNEQFF. The CDR3 nucleotides are TGTGCCAGCACCCTCAGCGGGAGGTCCTACAATGAGCAGTTCTTC.

This sequence joins TRBV20-1 and TRBJ2-2; D unresolved. This CDR3 region has 14 residues. Germline loops: CDR1 DFQATT, CDR2 SNEGSKA (reference sequence). The germline V and J ends were trimmed by 3 bases and 3 bases, with 11 bases remaining between them. CDR3 DNA sequence: TGCAGTGCTAGTGTGGGTGGGGACACCGGGGAGCTGTTTTTT. Its protein is CSASVGGDTGELFF.

This clone has just one count. The chain is built from TRBV21-1 and TRBJ1-5. TRBV21-1 is reported as a pseudogene. There are 15 residues in the CDR3. The CDR3 nucleotides are TGTGCCAGCAGCAAGGAGGGGGATGGCAATCAGCCCCAGCATTTT. As protein: CASSKEGDGNQPQHF.

The V call is TRBV3-1 (or the pseudogene TRBV3-2), the J call TRBJ2-4; the D gene is possibly TRBD2 (5 bases). CDR1 LGHDT and CDR2 YNNKEL come from the germline V gene (reference sequence). With 4 bases removed from V and 1 base from J, the gap between germline ends came to 11 bases. The CDR3 has 15 residues. The DNA of the CDR3 is TGTGCCAGCAGCCTATACACGGGGGCCAAAAACATTCAGTACTTC. Translating gives CASSLYTGAKNIQYF.

This clone was picked up one time. The J gene is TRBJ2-1, the V gene TRBV3-1 (or the pseudogene TRBV3-2); D gene uncertain. Looked up from germline, CDR1 is LGHDT and CDR2 is YNNKEL (reference sequence). The CDR3 length is 11 residues. V dropped 5 bases and J dropped 9 bases, with 8 bases sitting between them. For the CDR3, the DNA is TGTGCCAGCAGCTTACGGTCTGAGCAGTTCTTC. Its translation: CASSLRSEQFF.

This clone came up once. V is TRBV11-2 and J is TRBJ2-1; 7 bases agree with TRBD1. The CDR3 runs 15 residues. The V and J ends lost 5 bases and 6 bases, in that order; junction bases with no gene match: 10. Germline values: CDR1 SGHAT, CDR2 FQNNGV. CDR3 DNA: TGTGCCAGCAGCCCGTTGACAGGGTACTTCAATGAGCAGTTCTTC. This sequence encodes CASSPLTGYFNEQFF.

This chain joins TRBV7-9 and TRBJ1-2, with no clear D. Germline-derived CDR1 and CDR2 are SEHNR and FQNEAQ (reference sequence). The CDR3 loop spans 15 amino acids. Deletions cut 1 base from V and 4 bases from J, with 13 bases between. The DNA for the CDR3 is TGTGCCAGCAGCTTAGTCGGAGTAACCTCCTATGGCTACACCTTC. Its protein is CASSLVGVTSYGYTF.

The chain recombines TRBV4-2 with TRBJ1-2, with no clear D. The CDR3 loop spans 13 amino acids. Trimming cost V 4 bases and J 4 bases, with 10 bases left between them. CDR1 is LGHNA and CDR2 is YNFKEQ in the germline V gene. The CDR3 sequence: CASSPSEAYGYTF. The CDR3 coding sequence is TGTGCCAGCAGCCCGTCGGAGGCCTATGGCTACACCTTC.

This clone was seen a few times. The chain couples TRBV6-5 to TRBJ2-7; perhaps D is TRBD1 or TRBD2 (6 bases each). V lost 10 bases and J 2 bases, leaving 15 bases between the germline ends. The germline CDR1 and CDR2 sequences are MNHEY and SVGAGI. The CDR3 loop spans 13 amino acids. CDR3 coding DNA: TGTGCCACCGGAGGGGACATGGCCTACGAGCAGTACTTC. It codes for CATGGDMAYEQYF.

The chain links TRBV27 to TRBJ2-7; D is unresolved. V was cut by 2 bases and J by 6 bases, with 20 bases left in between. The germline V gene encodes CDR1 MNHEY and CDR2 SMNVEV (reference sequence). The length of the CDR3 is 16 residues. Here the CDR3 reads CASSLRQHPSLGEQYF. Written as DNA, the CDR3 is TGTGCCAGCAGTTTACGCCAGCACCCTTCATTAGGCGAGCAGTACTTC.

The chain couples TRBV2 to TRBJ2-5; D not resolved. With 7 bases removed from V and 0 bases from J, the gap between germline ends came to 6 bases. Germline V gene sequence: CDR1 SNHLY, CDR2 FYNNEI. This CDR3 spans 12 amino acids. CDR3 coding DNA: TGTGCCAGCAACCGGGACCAAGAGACCCAGTACTTC. Its protein product is CASNRDQETQYF.

This sequence joins TRBV6-5 and TRBJ2-7, with 12 bases aligning to TRBD2. J lost 2 bases, V lost 10 bases, and 3 bases had no gene match. CDR1 MNHEY and CDR2 SVGAGI come from the germline V gene. The CDR3 totals 13 residues. Here the CDR3 reads CATRTSGTYEQYF. CDR3 bases: TGTGCCACCCGGACTAGCGGGACCTACGAGCAGTACTTC.

This clone was seen a single time. This chain joins TRBV27 and TRBJ1-4, with D tentatively TRBD1 (5 bases). Germline V CDR1 and CDR2: MNHEY, SMNVEV (reference sequence). The CDR3 extends over 16 amino acids. V dropped 6 bases and J dropped 0 bases, with 14 bases sitting between them. For the CDR3, the DNA is TGTGCCAGCAGGGGGGGGAGGTTGGCAACTAATGAAAAACTGTTTTTT. Translation: CASRGGRLATNEKLFF.

V is TRBV24-1 and J is TRBJ1-2; D might be TRBD1 (6 bases). The germline V and J ends were trimmed by 3 bases and 8 bases, with 15 bases remaining between them. CDR1 is KGHDR and CDR2 is SFDVKD in the germline V gene. This CDR3 has 14 residues. The DNA of the CDR3 is TGTGCCACCAGTGATCTTACAGGGCTCGGCGGCTACACCTTC. Protein: CATSDLTGLGGYTF.

The rearrangement links TRBV7-6 to TRBJ1-1; D perhaps matches TRBD1 (5 bases). CDR3 length: 16 residues. The V gene's germline CDR1 is SGHVS and CDR2 FNYEAQ. V dropped 1 base and J dropped 2 bases, with 14 bases sitting between them. CDR3 bases: TGTGCCAGCAGCTTAGGGACAAGGGGTTCCAACACTGAAGCTTTCTTT. It codes for CASSLGTRGSNTEAFF.

The chain has TRBV5-1 and TRBJ2-7; a weak D match, TRBD1 (6 bases). V was clipped by 4 bases and J by 2 bases, with 7 bases between them. The CDR3 is made up of 12 amino acids. Germline V gene lookup returns CDR1 SGHRS and CDR2 YFSETQ. CDR3 nucleotide sequence: TGCGCCAGCAGCCGGACAGCCTACGAGCAGTACTTC. As protein: CASSRTAYEQYF.